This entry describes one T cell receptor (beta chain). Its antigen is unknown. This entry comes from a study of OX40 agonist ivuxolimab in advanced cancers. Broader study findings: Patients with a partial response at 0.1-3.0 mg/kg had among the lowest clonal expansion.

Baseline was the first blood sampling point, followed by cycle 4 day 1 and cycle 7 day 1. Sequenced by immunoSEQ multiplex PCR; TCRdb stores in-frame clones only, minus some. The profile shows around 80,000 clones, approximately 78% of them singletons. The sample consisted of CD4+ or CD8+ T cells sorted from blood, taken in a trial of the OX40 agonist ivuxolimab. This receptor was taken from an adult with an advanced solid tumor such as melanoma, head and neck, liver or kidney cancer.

The CDR3 here is CASSPSLSGLETQYF. CDR3 sequence (DNA): TGTGCCAGCAGCCCTAGCCTTTCGGGGTTGGAGACCCAGTACTTC. The chain joins TRBV9 to TRBJ2-5; maybe TRBD2 (5 bases). Germline CDR1 reads SGDLS; CDR2 reads YYNGEE. The CDR3 has 15 amino acids. The germline V and J ends were trimmed by 4 bases and 5 bases, with 18 bases remaining between them.